This passage covers 11 T cell receptor beta chains from one sample sequenced in a study of blood T cell repertoires in COVID-19 (TCRdb year 2020). The library was obtained by the immunoSEQ multiplex PCR assay. Imported from immuneACCESS, the table was reduced by TCRdb to in-frame sequences with V and J called. These copies leave out some clones; in studies compared against another copy, an unresolved V gene accounts for under half, and the cause of the remainder is not known. Recorded for this sample are 180,000 or so clones; about nine tenths of them occurred a single time. The ten largest account for under 2% of the sample. The sequencing sample was made of peripheral blood. All receptors derive from a man younger than 30 with active or convalescent COVID-19.

The CDR3 region has the DNA TGTGCCTGGAGTCCGGGTCACACTGAAGCTTTCTTT. It specifies CAWSPGHTEAFF. The gene calls are TRBV30 and TRBJ1-1; D unclear. With 2 bases removed from V and 3 bases from J, the gap between germline ends came to 7 bases. Germline V gene lookup returns CDR1 GTSNPN and CDR2 SVGIG (reference sequence). The CDR3 is 12 residues long.

The rearrangement joins TRBV10-2 to TRBJ2-7, with D possibly being TRBD2 (5 bases). Germline CDR1 reads WSHSY; CDR2 reads SAAADI. Trimming took off 2 bases at V and 5 bases at J, with 16 bases between the two ends. The CDR3 is made up of 15 amino acids. The CDR3 coding sequence is TGCGCCAGCAGTGAGCCGCCCGGGATAGCCAACGAGCAGTACTTC. It codes for CASSEPPGIANEQYF.

The CDR3 loop is CASRGTALHEQYF. The CDR3 DNA reads TGTGCCAGCAGAGGGACAGCGTTGCACGAGCAGTACTTC. The gene calls are TRBV6-5 and TRBJ2-7, with 7 nucleotides matching TRBD1. There are 13 residues in the CDR3. J gave up 5 bases and V 6 bases, and 7 bases lay outside the gene matches. CDR1 and CDR2 (germline): MNHEY, SVGAGI.

The chain couples TRBV2 to TRBJ1-5; TRBD1 might be the D (5 bases). V lost 8 bases and J lost 5, with 10 bases in between. The CDR3 runs 12 residues. From germline, CDR1 is SNHLY and CDR2 FYNNEI. In DNA form, the CDR3 reads TGTGCCAGCTCTCGGGGGGATCAGCCCCAGCATTTT. Its translation is CASSRGDQPQHF.

The chain carries TRBV6-6 and TRBJ2-1; D unresolved. Germline V lookup: CDR1 MNHNY, CDR2 SVGAGI (reference sequence). The length of the CDR3 is 11 residues. The V gene lost 6 bases and the J gene lost 10 bases, with 10 bases spanning the gap. Here the CDR3 DNA reads TGTGCCAGCAGCCTAATAGCCGAGCAGTTCTTC. Translated: CASSLIAEQFF.

This clone came up once. The genes are TRBV18 and TRBJ1-4; D unresolved. This CDR3 is 15 amino acids long. Germline CDR1 KGHSH, CDR2 LQKENI. Trimming took off 3 bases at V and 2 bases at J, with 10 bases between the two ends. This CDR3 reads CASSPPAGTNEKLFF. The CDR3, as DNA: TGTGCCAGCTCACCCCCGGCGGGGACTAATGAAAAACTGTTTTTT.

The chain combines TRBV30 with TRBJ2-2, with 8 bases aligning to TRBD1. The CDR3 consists of 15 residues. V dropped 3 bases and J dropped 2; count of bases not matched to a gene: 5. The germline CDR1 and CDR2 sequences are GTSNPN and SVGIG (reference sequence). This CDR3 reads CAWRDRALNTGELFF. CDR3 nucleotide sequence: TGTGCCTGGAGGGACAGGGCCCTCAACACCGGGGAGCTGTTTTTT.

J is TRBJ1-1 and V is TRBV27; no firm D call. This CDR3 is 13 amino acids long. Trimming cost V 5 bases and J 0 bases, with 7 bases left between them. Germline CDR1 reads MNHEY; CDR2 reads SMNVEV (reference sequence). The CDR3 reads CASSGQMNTEAFF. CDR3 DNA sequence: TGTGCCAGCAGTGGGCAGATGAACACTGAAGCTTTCTTT.

The chain is built from TRBV6-7 and TRBJ2-1; D is uncertain. TRBV6-7 belongs to the ORF category, with a function that is uncertain. The CDR3 extends over 17 amino acids. V was cut by 2 bases and J by 3 bases, with 17 bases left in between. CDR3 residues: CASSYPHSSRNYNEQFF. The CDR3 nucleotides are TGTGCCAGCAGTTACCCTCATTCCTCTAGGAACTACAATGAGCAGTTCTTC.

This chain connects TRBV4-1 to TRBJ1-1; 8 positions match TRBD1. CDR3 size: 16 residues. Germline V CDR1 and CDR2: MGHRA, YSYEKL. V shed 2 bases and J 1 base; nucleotides not matched to a gene: 6. CDR3 DNA sequence: TGCGCCAGCAGCCAATCCCCCGGGACAGGGAACACTGAAGCTTTCTTT. Protein product: CASSQSPGTGNTEAFF.

The chain links TRBV5-4 to TRBJ1-3, with 7 nucleotides matching TRBD1. J was trimmed by 0 bases and V by 5 bases; bases with no gene match: 14. The CDR3 runs 18 residues. Germline values: CDR1 SGHNT, CDR2 YYREEE (reference sequence). Written as DNA, the CDR3 is TGTGCCAGCAGACCCGAACCGGGACAGTTCAGCTCTGGAAACACCATATATTTT. It is translated as CASRPEPGQFSSGNTIYF.